Following are 12 T cell receptor beta chains from one sample sequenced in a study of cytotoxic CD8 clonotypes in ibrutinib-treated CLL. Here immunoSEQ multiplex PCR was the method, and the copy in TCRdb shows in-frame clones only, minus some. The data hold 35,000 to 40,000 clones, with 55% to 75% observed a single time. This specimen was PBMCs, taken at disease progression, from a patient treated with ibrutinib. These receptors all stem from a human donor with chronic lymphocytic leukemia.

The genes are TRBV15 and TRBJ2-3; 11 bases fit TRBD2. The germline V gene encodes CDR1 LNHNV and CDR2 YYDKDF (reference sequence). The CDR3 covers 15 residues. Losses at the gene ends were 1 base for V and 3 bases for J; bases not matched to a gene: 0. The CDR3 DNA follows: TGTGCCACCAGCAGAGTAGCGGGGGGGACAGATACGCAGTATTTT. As protein: CATSRVAGGTDTQYF.

The chain links TRBV6-5 to TRBJ1-1; possible D gene TRBD1, 6 bases. The V end lost 6 bases, the J end lost 0 bases, and 11 bases lay between the germline ends. The CDR3 covers 14 residues. Germline assignment: CDR1 MNHEY and CDR2 SVGAGI. The CDR3 region is CASRRTALNTEAFF. CDR3 DNA sequence: TGTGCCAGCAGGCGGACAGCTTTGAACACTGAAGCTTTCTTT.

This clone was counted a few times. The J gene is TRBJ1-2, the V gene TRBV14; 7 positions agree with TRBD1. Looked up from germline, CDR1 is SGHDN and CDR2 is FVKESK. The ends lost 2 bases at V and 1 base at J; junction bases unmatched: 7. This CDR3 spans 16 amino acids. The CDR3 DNA sequence: TGTGCCAGCAGCCAACCGGGACAGCCCTTTAACTATGGCTACACCTTC. It yields the protein CASSQPGQPFNYGYTF.

In its sample, this clone was seen a few times. V usage is TRBV25-1 and J usage is TRBJ1-4, with D uncertain. The V end was cut by 7 bases, the J end by 2 bases, with 11 bases between. There are 14 residues in the CDR3. CDR1 is MGHDK and CDR2 is SYGVNS in the germline V gene. CDR3 DNA sequence: TGTGCCAGCAATGTTTGGGAGACTAATGAAAAACTGTTTTTT. It yields the protein CASNVWETNEKLFF.

The genes are TRBV7-9 and TRBJ1-6; weak D call: TRBD1 (5 bases). The CDR3 length is 15 residues. Looked up from germline, CDR1 is SEHNR and CDR2 is FQNEAQ (reference sequence). Trimming shortened V by 5 bases and J by 5 bases, and 13 bases separated the two germline ends. CDR3 loop: CASSTGTVNNSPLHF. For the CDR3, the DNA is TGTGCCAGCAGCACCGGGACGGTAAATAATTCACCCCTCCACTTT.

V is TRBV28 and J is TRBJ1-2, with D perhaps TRBD1 (6 bases). CDR3 size: 12 residues. The germline V gene has CDR1 MDHEN and CDR2 SYDVKM. The ends were cut back, 8 bases at V and 6 bases at J, with 13 bases in the middle. CDR3 in amino acids: CASQGSIDGYTF. CDR3 nucleotide sequence: TGTGCCAGCCAGGGGAGTATCGATGGCTACACCTTC.

The chain carries TRBV5-1 and TRBJ2-3; 8 bases fit TRBD2. J lost 2 bases, V lost 7 bases, and 9 bases had no gene match. The CDR3 totals 15 residues. CDR1 and CDR2 (germline): SGHRS, YFSETQ. As DNA, the CDR3 is TGCGCCAGCGGAAACCTAGCGGGCCCCACAGATACGCAGTATTTT. The encoded protein is CASGNLAGPTDTQYF.

This chain connects TRBV19 to TRBJ2-3; 9 bases fit TRBD1. The CDR3 consists of 15 residues. V was clipped by 7 bases and J by 3 bases; unmatched bases: 8. From germline, CDR1 is LNHDA and CDR2 SQIVND (reference sequence). Here the CDR3 DNA reads TGTGCCAGTACCAAGGGACAGGGCGTGACAGATACGCAGTATTTT. Its protein is CASTKGQGVTDTQYF.

This clone was found once. The V call is TRBV12-5, the J call TRBJ1-1; TRBD1 matches 8 bases. This CDR3 contains 18 residues. Per germline, CDR1 LGHNT and CDR2 FRNRAP. Losses at the gene ends were 2 bases for V and 1 base for J; bases not matched to a gene: 12. CDR3 nucleotide sequence: TGTGCTAGTGGTTTGTTTCAGGGGGCGTTTGTGGGGAACACTGAAGCTTTCTTT. As protein: CASGLFQGAFVGNTEAFF.

This chain links TRBV28 with TRBJ2-7, with 7 bases identical to TRBD2. The CDR3 totals 17 residues. Germline CDR1 MDHEN, CDR2 SYDVKM. Germline trimming cut 7 bases from V and 3 bases from J; bases unmatched to any gene: 18. The CDR3 bases are TGTGCCAGCAATCGATTTTCCGGGAGGTCTAGAGACTACGAGCAGTACTTC. Translating gives CASNRFSGRSRDYEQYF.

The CDR3 DNA follows: TGCGCCAGCAGCTTGCGAGTGATTAGCGGCCTTTCCACAGATACGCAGTATTTT. Residues: CASSLRVISGLSTDTQYF. The chain carries TRBV5-1 and TRBJ2-3, with TRBD2 as a possible D gene (6 bases). The CDR3 loop spans 18 amino acids. Germline-derived CDR1 and CDR2 are SGHRS and YFSETQ. V gave up 1 base and J gave up 2 bases, with 20 bases separating them.

The rearrangement joins TRBV19 to TRBJ1-1, with no clear D. There are 15 residues in the CDR3. Germline values: CDR1 LNHDA, CDR2 SQIVND (reference sequence). V was cut by 3 bases and J by 4 bases, with 15 bases left in between. For the CDR3, the DNA is TGTGCCAGTAGTATGATGACCCAGAGAGGCACTGAAGCTTTCTTT. This gives the protein CASSMMTQRGTEAFF.